Listed below are T cell receptor beta chains from one sample, sequenced in a study of siplizumab effects on memory and regulatory T cells. Clones were read by immunoSEQ multiplex PCR, and TCRdb kept only the in-frame ones, dropping some. The sample lists roughly 80,000 clones; 87% were seen once. The sample comprised Tregs sorted from blood. The receptors come from a human donor in good health. The CDR3 runs from the conserved cysteine through the conserved F or W. Each record gives: D gene, J gene, V gene, CDR3 length, CDR3 protein. A D gene is named only where the DNA matches it firmly.

TRBD2 | TRBJ2-7 | TRBV28 | 15 | CASSLLAGDSYEQYF
- | TRBJ1-2 | TRBV6-4 | 14 | CASSDSGGLYGYTF
- | TRBJ2-7 | TRBV5-6 | 11 | CASSLVDEQYF
TRBD1 | TRBJ2-7 | TRBV5-1 | 13 | CASRPDRAHEQYF
- | TRBJ2-5 | TRBV27 | 13 | CASSLSDLETQYF
- | TRBJ2-1 | TRBV7-9 | 14 | CASSPFGLLNEQFF
TRBD1 | TRBJ1-6 | TRBV18 | 14 | CASSHETGRSPLHF
TRBD1 | TRBJ1-2 | TRBV6-1 | 13 | CASSGWTGNGYTF
- | TRBJ1-5 | TRBV28 | 15 | CASSLFDSSNQPQHF
- | TRBJ1-2 | TRBV5-1 | 13 | CASSLTGLYGYTF
- | TRBJ2-5 | TRBV7-3 | 14 | CASSLDWGTETQYF
TRBD2 | TRBJ2-7 | TRBV5-1 | 13 | CASRGGSSYEQYF
TRBD2 | TRBJ2-7 | TRBV27 | 15 | CASSPRLAAPYEQYF
- | TRBJ2-1 | TRBV27 | 14 | CASSSLGDYNEQFF
- | TRBJ2-7 | TRBV7-2 | 14 | CASSLGQTPYEQYF
- | TRBJ2-3 | TRBV7-9 | 14 | CASSLGLGGDTQYF
- | TRBJ1-5 | TRBV11-2 | 15 | CASSLGASGNQPQHF
- | TRBJ2-3 | TRBV7-2 | 14 | CASSLLRPGDTQYF
TRBD1 | TRBJ1-4 | TRBV10-2 | 15 | CASSEGDRVGEKLFF
TRBD1 | TRBJ1-2 | TRBV9 | 14 | CASSARTGASGYTF
- | TRBJ1-5 | TRBV28 | 16 | CASSPHLRLTGQPQHF
- | TRBJ1-1 | TRBV7-3 | 13 | CASSLLPNTEAFF
- | TRBJ2-5 | TRBV11-2 | 13 | CASSFGLQETQYF
TRBD2 | TRBJ2-3 | TRBV5-1 | 16 | CASSFATSGGSDTQYF
TRBD2 | TRBJ2-3 | TRBV6-4 | 15 | CASSASGGREDTQYF
TRBD2 | TRBJ2-1 | TRBV6-1 | 15 | CASRRGLAVDNEQFF
- | TRBJ2-5 | TRBV27 | 13 | CASRSKGYETQYF
- | TRBJ2-2 | TRBV5-1 | 14 | CASSSSPNTGELFF
- | TRBJ1-1 | TRBV7-3 | 14 | CASSLTQANTEAFF
- | TRBJ1-2 | TRBV4-1 | 12 | CASSQAWGECAF
TRBD1 | TRBJ2-2 | TRBV28 | 17 | CASSLISGTGVTGELFF
- | TRBJ2-2 | TRBV6-4 | 14 | CASSEGDNTGELFF
- | TRBJ2-6 | TRBV6-5 | 15 | CATMGSRAGANVLTF
TRBD2 | TRBJ2-2 | TRBV7-7 | 16 | CASSPRTSGGTGELFF
- | TRBJ2-1 | TRBV9 | 17 | CASSVGGRQGVYNEQFF
- | TRBJ2-2 | TRBV6-5 | 12 | CASTKNTGELFF
TRBD2 | TRBJ2-7 | TRBV6-1 | 14 | CASILAGGPREQYF
TRBD1 | TRBJ1-1 | TRBV7-9 | 15 | CASSFYRGAVTEAFF
- | TRBJ2-2 | TRBV5-1 | 16 | CASSSLSTRNTGELFF
TRBD2 | TRBJ2-1 | TRBV5-1 | 13 | CASRQRGDNEQFF
TRBD2 | TRBJ2-7 | TRBV5-1 | 15 | CASSSLAGGPYEQYF
- | TRBJ2-4 | TRBV6-1 | 16 | CASSEDPGLAKNIQYF
- | TRBJ1-2 | TRBV5-4 | 13 | CASSSALEYGYTF